These T cell receptor beta chains were read from a single sample in a study of T-cell reconstitution after alpha-beta-depleted transplantation in children. TCRdb analysed the PCR reads with MiXCR anew, one entry per CDR3 protein. The sample carries fewer than 700,000 distinct CDR3 sequences, roughly 13% recorded once. The sequences come from PBMCs, mostly from graft donor cells, collected 360 days after TCRalphabeta/CD19-depleted stem cell transplant. These receptors all come from a male patient aged 5 to 17 who had a stem cell transplant for acute myeloid leukemia, so the T cells may come from the graft donor. Both conserved end residues are part of each CDR3. Each record gives: clone size, D gene, V gene, J gene, CDR3 protein, CDR3 DNA. A D gene is named only where the DNA matches it firmly. Some rows mark clone size as missing; the rest say once, few, many or name a class of expanded clone.

clone size: many; D gene: TRBD2; V gene: TRBV11-1; J gene: TRBJ2-1; CDR3 protein: CASSSAGTINEQFF; CDR3 DNA: TGTGCCAGCAGCTCCGCCGGGACTATTAATGAGCAGTTCTTC
clone size: NA; D gene: TRBD2; V gene: TRBV29-1; J gene: TRBJ2-1; CDR3 protein: CSVPPGLADNEQFF; CDR3 DNA: TGCAGCGTTCCACCGGGACTAGCGGACAATGAGCAGTTCTTC
clone size: NA; D gene: NA; V gene: TRBV20-1; J gene: TRBJ2-1; CDR3 protein: CSACPDYDNEQFF; CDR3 DNA: TGCAGTGCTTGCCCAGACTACGACAATGAGCAGTTCTTC
clone size: NA; D gene: NA; V gene: TRBV5-1; J gene: TRBJ2-5; CDR3 protein: CASSRDPRQETQYF; CDR3 DNA: TGCGCCAGCAGCAGGGACCCGCGGCAAGAGACCCAGTACTTC
clone size: NA; D gene: NA; V gene: TRBV7-9; J gene: TRBJ1-1; CDR3 protein: CASSFPGAYTEAFF; CDR3 DNA: TGTGCCAGCAGCTTTCCCGGGGCATACACTGAAGCTTTCTTT
clone size: NA; D gene: TRBD1; V gene: TRBV19; J gene: TRBJ2-5; CDR3 protein: CASSIFRTGDVETQYF; CDR3 DNA: TGTGCCAGTAGTATCTTTCGGACAGGGGACGTGGAGACCCAGTACTTC
clone size: few; D gene: NA; V gene: TRBV29-1; J gene: TRBJ2-1; CDR3 protein: CSGSPGGVRNEQFF; CDR3 DNA: TGCAGCGGCTCACCCGGTGGGGTAAGGAATGAGCAGTTCTTC
clone size: NA; D gene: NA; V gene: TRBV20-1; J gene: TRBJ1-1; CDR3 protein: CSASSTGERAEAFF; CDR3 DNA: TGCAGTGCTAGCTCCACCGGTGAGCGGGCTGAAGCTTTCTTT
clone size: few; D gene: NA; V gene: TRBV12-3/TRBV12-4; J gene: TRBJ1-2; CDR3 protein: CASSPRLRAYGYTF; CDR3 DNA: TGTGCCAGCAGTCCCCGCCTAAGGGCCTATGGCTACACCTTC
clone size: few; D gene: NA; V gene: TRBV28; J gene: TRBJ1-5; CDR3 protein: CASSLTRGPYQPQHF; CDR3 DNA: TGTGCCAGCAGTTTAACCAGGGGCCCTTATCAGCCCCAGCATTTT
clone size: NA; D gene: NA; V gene: TRBV11-2; J gene: TRBJ2-1; CDR3 protein: CASSLQGSVTNEQFF; CDR3 DNA: TGTGCCAGCAGCTTGCAGGGTAGTGTGACCAATGAGCAGTTCTTC
clone size: NA; D gene: TRBD1; V gene: TRBV27; J gene: TRBJ1-2; CDR3 protein: CASSLSKNRGHNYGYTF; CDR3 DNA: TGTGCCAGCAGTTTATCTAAAAACAGGGGCCATAACTATGGCTACACCTTC
clone size: few; D gene: NA; V gene: TRBV20-1; J gene: TRBJ1-2; CDR3 protein: CSADRESGMF; CDR3 DNA: TGCAGTGCAGACCGGGAGAGCGGGATGTTC
clone size: many; D gene: NA; V gene: TRBV18; J gene: TRBJ1-4; CDR3 protein: CASSPIPNNEKLFF; CDR3 DNA: TGTGCCAGCTCACCGATACCTAATAATGAAAAACTGTTTTTT
clone size: NA; D gene: NA; V gene: TRBV5-1; J gene: TRBJ2-3; CDR3 protein: CASSLEWVFSLDTQYF; CDR3 DNA: TGCGCCAGCAGCTTGGAGTGGGTATTTAGTTTGGATACGCAGTATTTT
clone size: NA; D gene: TRBD1; V gene: TRBV30; J gene: TRBJ2-7; CDR3 protein: CACHGTGLREQYF; CDR3 DNA: TGTGCCTGTCACGGGACAGGGTTGCGCGAGCAGTACTTC
clone size: many; D gene: TRBD2; V gene: TRBV20-1; J gene: TRBJ2-3; CDR3 protein: CSARALAGVGWTDTQYF; CDR3 DNA: TGCAGTGCTAGAGCCCTAGCGGGAGTAGGATGGACAGATACGCAGTATTTT
clone size: NA; D gene: TRBD1; V gene: TRBV29-1; J gene: TRBJ1-2; CDR3 protein: CSVGQGMDGYTF; CDR3 DNA: TGCAGCGTGGGACAGGGGATGGATGGCTACACCTTC
clone size: few; D gene: TRBD1; V gene: TRBV7-2; J gene: TRBJ1-2; CDR3 protein: CASSLMGTGDYGYTF; CDR3 DNA: TGTGCCAGCAGCTTAATGGGGACAGGGGACTATGGCTACACCTTC
clone size: NA; D gene: TRBD2; V gene: TRBV7-9; J gene: TRBJ2-1; CDR3 protein: CASTVTGLADNEQFF; CDR3 DNA: TGTGCCAGCACCGTAACCGGCCTAGCGGACAATGAGCAGTTCTTC
clone size: few; D gene: NA; V gene: TRBV4-3; J gene: TRBJ2-5; CDR3 protein: CASSQEGGQAQYF; CDR3 DNA: TGCGCCAGCAGCCAAGAGGGAGGACAGGCCCAGTACTTC
clone size: NA; D gene: NA; V gene: TRBV27; J gene: TRBJ2-3; CDR3 protein: CASSLVGRSTDTQYF; CDR3 DNA: TGTGCCAGCAGTTTAGTAGGAAGGAGCACAGATACGCAGTATTTT
clone size: many; D gene: TRBD2; V gene: TRBV4-3; J gene: TRBJ2-1; CDR3 protein: CASSLLAGPFYNEQFF; CDR3 DNA: TGCGCCAGCAGCCTCTTAGCGGGCCCCTTCTACAATGAGCAGTTCTTC
clone size: many; D gene: NA; V gene: TRBV6-2/TRBV6-3; J gene: TRBJ2-5; CDR3 protein: CASLTWREETQYF; CDR3 DNA: TGTGCCAGCCTAACTTGGCGCGAGGAGACCCAGTACTTC
clone size: few; D gene: TRBD2; V gene: TRBV20-1; J gene: TRBJ2-7; CDR3 protein: CSARHGLVVSYEQYF; CDR3 DNA: TGCAGTGCTAGACACGGACTAGTGGTCTCCTACGAGCAGTACTTC
clone size: few; D gene: NA; V gene: TRBV15; J gene: TRBJ2-7; CDR3 protein: CATSFRGQPYEQYF; CDR3 DNA: TGTGCCACCAGCTTCAGGGGCCAACCCTACGAGCAGTACTTC
clone size: few; D gene: TRBD2; V gene: TRBV18; J gene: TRBJ2-1; CDR3 protein: CASSPRAGEASYNEQFF; CDR3 DNA: TGTGCCAGCTCACCCCGCGCGGGGGAGGCATCCTACAATGAGCAGTTCTTC